This T cell receptor (beta chain) was captured by sequencing in a study of blood T cells in healthy people across ages. Study-wide points: The study found more naive CD4+ cells and higher diversity in long-lived than aged donors. Donor CMV status, an unknown factor, possibly confounded changes in expanded clonotypes. Naive T cell percentage showed a strong correlation with the diversity of TCR beta.

This clonotype was seen a handful of times. Its matching antigen is unknown. A read error may account for a junction end that differs from germline. A second PCR, run for about 6 to 12 cycles, used a sample-barcoded 5' primer plus a J-beta primer mix. Template switching added a 12-random-nucleotide identifier to every cDNA molecule. TCRdb re-called the 5' RACE reads with MiXCR, one entry per CDR3 protein. The sample carries some 1,800,000 distinct CDR3 sequences, 35% to 50% recorded once. From germline, CDR1 is SGHRS and CDR2 YFSETQ. CDR3 length: 14 amino acids. This receptor was obtained from a human donor in good health. Sequenced sample: blood. V gene TRBV5-1 combines with J gene TRBJ1-1, with a weak D call TRBD1 (5 bases). CDR3 protein: CASRLSQAGSEAFF. In nucleotides, the CDR3 is TGCGCCAGCAGACTTTCACAGGCTGGATCTGAGGCTTTCTTT.